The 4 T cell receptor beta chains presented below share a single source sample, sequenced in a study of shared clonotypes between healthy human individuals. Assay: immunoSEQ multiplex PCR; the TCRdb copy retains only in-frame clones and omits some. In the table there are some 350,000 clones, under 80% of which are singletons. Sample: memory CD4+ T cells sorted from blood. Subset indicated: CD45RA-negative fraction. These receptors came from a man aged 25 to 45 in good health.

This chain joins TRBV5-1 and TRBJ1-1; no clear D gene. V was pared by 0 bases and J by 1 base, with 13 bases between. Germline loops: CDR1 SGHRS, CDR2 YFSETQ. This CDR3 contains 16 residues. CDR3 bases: TGCGCCAGCAGCTTGGGAACTCCTACTTGGAACACTGAAGCTTTCTTT. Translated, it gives CASSLGTPTWNTEAFF.

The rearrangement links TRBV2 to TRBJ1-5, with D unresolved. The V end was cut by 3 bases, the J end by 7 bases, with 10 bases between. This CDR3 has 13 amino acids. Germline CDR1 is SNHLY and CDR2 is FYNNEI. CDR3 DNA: TGTGCCAGCAGTGAGGGTATAGGGCAGCCCCAGCATTTT. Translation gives CASSEGIGQPQHF.

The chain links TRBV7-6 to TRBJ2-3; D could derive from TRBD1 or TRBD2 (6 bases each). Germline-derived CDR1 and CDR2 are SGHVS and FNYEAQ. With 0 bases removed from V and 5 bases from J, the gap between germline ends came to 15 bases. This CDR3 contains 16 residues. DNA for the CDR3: TGTGCCAGCAGCTTAGCTGGGGGGCTCCGTGGAGATACGCAGTATTTT. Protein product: CASSLAGGLRGDTQYF.

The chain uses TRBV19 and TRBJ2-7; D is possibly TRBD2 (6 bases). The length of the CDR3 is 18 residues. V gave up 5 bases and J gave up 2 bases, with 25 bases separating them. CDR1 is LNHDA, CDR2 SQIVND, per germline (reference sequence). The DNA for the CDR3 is TGTGCCAGTAGTGGGAGTATTTCCCGAGGGCGGGAACCCTACGAGCAGTACTTC. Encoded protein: CASSGSISRGREPYEQYF.